This T cell receptor (beta chain) appears in the sequencing data of a study of shared clonotypes between healthy human individuals. A word on this clone: No antigen is known for it.

Everyone who donated was a Caucasian adult who lived in Nashville, Tennessee. Clones were sequenced by immunoSEQ multiplex PCR, and TCRdb holds only the in-frame ones, with some missing. The sample yields about 2.3 million clones, 85% to 95% seen once. Study-wide results and caveats: Sampling covered blood only; tissue repertoires likely differ.

Unmatched junction bases numbered 8, after V lost 5 bases and J lost 4 bases. CDR3 length: 14 amino acids. Germline CDR1 MNHEY, CDR2 SVGAGI. The sample comprised naive CD4+ T cells from PBMCs. The subset denotes: CD45RA+ positively selected. This TCR came from a man aged 18 to 35 in good health. Some clones in this sample may be carry-over from other donors' samples. The V and J genes are TRBV6-5 and TRBJ2-7; 7 bases are a match to TRBD1. DNA of the CDR3: TGTGCCAGCAGTAAGAGGGGGCCCCCATACGAGCAGTACTTC. Translation gives CASSKRGPPYEQYF.